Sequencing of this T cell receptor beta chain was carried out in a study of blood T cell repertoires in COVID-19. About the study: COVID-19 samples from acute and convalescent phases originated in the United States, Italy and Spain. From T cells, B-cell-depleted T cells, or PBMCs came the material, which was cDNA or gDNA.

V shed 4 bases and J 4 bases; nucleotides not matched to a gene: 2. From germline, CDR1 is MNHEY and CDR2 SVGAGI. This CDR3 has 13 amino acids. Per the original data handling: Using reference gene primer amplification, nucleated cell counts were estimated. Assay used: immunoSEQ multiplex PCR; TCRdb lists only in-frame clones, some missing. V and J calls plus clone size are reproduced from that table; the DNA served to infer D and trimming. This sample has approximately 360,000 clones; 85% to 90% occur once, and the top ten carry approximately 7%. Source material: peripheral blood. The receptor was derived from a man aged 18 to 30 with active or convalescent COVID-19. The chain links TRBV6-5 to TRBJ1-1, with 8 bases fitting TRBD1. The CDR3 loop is CASSWTGPTEAFF. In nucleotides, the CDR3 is TGTGCCAGCAGTTGGACAGGGCCCACTGAAGCTTTCTTT.